These 7 T cell receptor beta chains were all obtained from the same sample, sequenced in a study of T cells in localized non-small cell lung cancer (dated by TCRdb to 2020 to 2021). Receptor amplification or capture employed the immunoSEQ multiplex PCR assay. The clones in this table, taken by TCRdb from immuneACCESS, are in-frame only. Not every clone is retained; where verified, under half of the shortfall comes from an unresolved V gene, and the cause of the rest is unknown. Counted in this sample were about 26,000 clones; around 85% of them appeared once. The ten largest account for roughly 9% of the sample. This material consisted of peripheral blood, taken before any cancer treatment. The receptors here all came from a man between 40 and 69 years old with stage III squamous cell lung carcinoma.

The chain couples TRBV5-4 to TRBJ2-5; TRBD2 matches at 7 bases. The length of the CDR3 is 15 residues. Germline V gene lookup returns CDR1 SGHNT and CDR2 YYREEE (reference sequence). The junction had 9 bases not matched to a gene; V was cut back by 4 bases and J by 3 bases. The CDR3 region is CASSTYSGPKETQYF. In nucleotides, the CDR3 is TGTGCCAGCAGCACCTATAGCGGGCCCAAAGAGACCCAGTACTTC. Variable domain in full (rest from reference TRBV5-4 and TRBJ2-5): ETGVTQSPTHLIKTRGQQVTLRCSSQSGHNTVSWYQQALGQGPQFIFQYYREEENGRGNFPPRFSGLQFPNYSSELNVNALELDDSALYLCASSTYSGPKETQYFGPGTRLLVL.

In this sample, this clone turned up a few times. The genes are TRBV19 and TRBJ1-1; 8 nucleotides agree with TRBD1. This CDR3 contains 14 residues. Germline CDR1 and CDR2: LNHDA and SQIVND (reference sequence). Trimming cost V 9 bases and J 0 bases; bases outside gene matches: 6. CDR3 sequence: CASDRGNMNTEAFF. The DNA for the CDR3 is TGTGCCAGCGACAGGGGAAATATGAACACTGAAGCTTTCTTT.

This clone was seen just once. The chain carries TRBV7-9 and TRBJ2-3; 8 bases agree with TRBD2. The CDR3 runs 13 residues. CDR1 and CDR2 (germline): SEHNR, FQNEAQ (reference sequence). J lost 5 bases, V lost 5 bases, and 3 bases had no gene match. This chain's CDR3 is CASSTGGRDTQYF. The CDR3 DNA reads as TGTGCCAGCAGCACGGGGGGGCGAGATACGCAGTATTTT. Combining the CDR3 with reference TRBV7-9 and TRBJ2-3 gives the whole variable domain DTGVSQNPRHKITKRGQNVTFRCDPISEHNRLYWYRQTLGQGPEFLTYFQNEAQLEKSRLLSDRFSAERPKGSFSTLEIQRTEQGDSAMYLCASSTGGRDTQYFGPGTRLTVL.

The V gene is TRBV2, the J gene TRBJ1-4; 9 bases line up with TRBD1. CDR3 length: 14 residues. Germline loops: CDR1 SNHLY, CDR2 FYNNEI. Trimming took 6 bases from V and 8 from J; bases not matched to a gene: 7. CDR3 loop: CASRGQGAGEKLFF. CDR3 nucleotides: TGTGCCAGCAGGGGACAGGGTGCCGGGGAAAAACTGTTTTTT.

This clone was picked up one time. This chain connects TRBV7-2 to TRBJ1-5; D gene unclear. The germline gives CDR1 SGHTA, CDR2 FQGNSA. V lost 5 bases to trimming and J lost 4 bases, with 15 bases between them. This CDR3 is 15 amino acids long. The CDR3 protein is CASSDPVGRNQPQHF. The CDR3 bases are TGTGCCAGCAGCGACCCCGTGGGTAGAAATCAGCCCCAGCATTTT.

The chain carries TRBV18 and TRBJ2-2, with 8 bases aligning to TRBD1. Per germline, CDR1 KGHSH and CDR2 LQKENI. CDR3 length equals 16 residues. The ends lost 3 bases at V and 7 bases at J; junction bases unmatched: 10. The CDR3 DNA is TGTGCCAGCTCACCCGCGACCGGACAGGGAAGCGGGGAGCTGTTTTTT. Its protein is CASSPATGQGSGELFF.

This chain joins TRBV7-6 and TRBJ1-3, with D tentatively TRBD1 (6 bases). With 5 bases removed from V and 5 bases from J, the gap between germline ends came to 16 bases. The CDR3 runs 15 residues. Germline V lookup: CDR1 SGHVS, CDR2 FNYEAQ. CDR3 sequence: CASSTAGGQRNTIYF. CDR3 in DNA: TGTGCCAGCAGCACCGCGGGGGGGCAGAGAAACACCATATATTTT.